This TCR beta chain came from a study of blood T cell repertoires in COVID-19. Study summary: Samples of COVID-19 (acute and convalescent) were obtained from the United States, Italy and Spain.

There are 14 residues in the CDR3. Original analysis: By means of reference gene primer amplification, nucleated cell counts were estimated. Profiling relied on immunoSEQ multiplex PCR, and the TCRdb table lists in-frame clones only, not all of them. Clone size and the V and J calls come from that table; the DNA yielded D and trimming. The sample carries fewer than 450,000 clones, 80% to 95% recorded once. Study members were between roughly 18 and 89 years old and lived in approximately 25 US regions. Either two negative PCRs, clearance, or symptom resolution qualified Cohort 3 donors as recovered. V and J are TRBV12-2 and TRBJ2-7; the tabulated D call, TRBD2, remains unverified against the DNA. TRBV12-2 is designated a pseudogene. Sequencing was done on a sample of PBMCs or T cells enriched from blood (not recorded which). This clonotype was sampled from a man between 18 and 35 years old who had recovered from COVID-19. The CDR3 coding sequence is TGTGCAAGTCGCGCCTCCGGGACTAGACACGAGCAGTACTTC. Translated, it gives CASRASGTRHEQYF.